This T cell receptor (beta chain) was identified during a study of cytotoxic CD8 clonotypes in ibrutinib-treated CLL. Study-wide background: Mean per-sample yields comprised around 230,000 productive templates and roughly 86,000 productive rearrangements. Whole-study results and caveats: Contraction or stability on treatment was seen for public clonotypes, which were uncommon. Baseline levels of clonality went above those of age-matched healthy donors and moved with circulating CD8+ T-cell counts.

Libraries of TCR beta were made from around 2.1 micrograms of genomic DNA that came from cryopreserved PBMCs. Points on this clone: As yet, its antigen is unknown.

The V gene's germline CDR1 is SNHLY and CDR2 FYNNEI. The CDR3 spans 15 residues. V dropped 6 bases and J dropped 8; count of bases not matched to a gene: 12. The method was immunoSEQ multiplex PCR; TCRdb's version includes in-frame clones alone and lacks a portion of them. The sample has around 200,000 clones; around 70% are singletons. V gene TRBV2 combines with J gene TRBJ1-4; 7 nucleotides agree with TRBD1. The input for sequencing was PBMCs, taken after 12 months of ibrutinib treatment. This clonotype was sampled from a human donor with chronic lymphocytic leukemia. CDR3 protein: CASRVTGDAEEKLFF. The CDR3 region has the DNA TGTGCCAGCAGGGTAACAGGGGACGCCGAGGAAAAACTGTTTTTT.